This is a list of T cell receptor beta chains from one sample in a study of blood T cell repertoires in COVID-19. Libraries were prepared by immunoSEQ multiplex PCR; TCRdb keeps only in-frame clonotypes and omits some of them. There are about 99,000 clones in the sample; around nine tenths occur only once, and 3.5% lies in the top ten. The sample taken for sequencing was peripheral blood. Every receptor here comes from a human donor in a cohort sampled during active COVID-19. Both conserved end residues are part of each CDR3. Each record gives: J gene, D gene, clone size, V gene, CDR3 DNA, CDR3 protein. A D gene is named only where the DNA matches it firmly. A row's size may be missing; if present it is once, few, many or a size class.

TRBJ1-1 . . TRBV7-2 TGTGCCAGCAGCTTAGTTTTAATGGGACAAGAAGCTTTCTTT CASSLVLMGQEAFF
TRBJ2-7 . . TRBV19 TGTGCCAGTAGTATTGGTGCGGGGCACTCCTACGAGCAGTACTTC CASSIGAGHSYEQYF
TRBJ2-3 TRBD2 . TRBV4-2 TGTGCCAGCAGCCAAGATAGAAATAGCGGGGGGGCGCCGCAGTATTTT CASSQDRNSGGAPQYF
TRBJ2-7 TRBD2 . TRBV10-3 TGTGCCATCAGTGAGCTTAGCGGGTCCTACGAGCAGTACTTC CAISELSGSYEQYF
TRBJ1-5 TRBD1 many TRBV10-2 TGCGCCAGCAGTGTGGACAGGGCCTCTCAGCCCCAGCATTTT CASSVDRASQPQHF
TRBJ2-3 TRBD2 . TRBV2 TGTGCCAGCAAGCAACTAGCGGGAGTGGGTACGCAGTATTTT CASKQLAGVGTQYF
TRBJ1-2 TRBD1 . TRBV6-5 TGTGCCAGCACCTACGGAAGTGGGACAGTAAATGGCTACACCTTC CASTYGSGTVNGYTF
TRBJ2-5 . . TRBV11-2 TGTGCCAGCAGCTTATTTGTTGGCGAGACCCAGTACTTC CASSLFVGETQYF
TRBJ2-1 . . TRBV4-2 TGTGCCAGCAGCCAAGATAGGGGGTATGAGCAGTTCTTC CASSQDRGYEQFF
TRBJ1-2 TRBD1 . TRBV2 TGTGCCAGCAGCACAGGGGCTTGGGGCTACACCTTC CASSTGAWGYTF
TRBJ1-4 . . TRBV18 TGTGCCAGCTCTCCAAACAGCGGGGCTAATGAAAAACTGTTTTTT CASSPNSGANEKLFF
TRBJ2-3 . . TRBV24-1 TGTGCCACCAGTGATACGGGACAAAACACAGATACGCAGTATTTT CATSDTGQNTDTQYF
TRBJ2-2 TRBD2 . TRBV18 TGTGCCAGCTCACCGGGACTAGCGGGAGCGCGTACCGGGGAGCTGTTTTTT CASSPGLAGARTGELFF
TRBJ1-2 TRBD1 . TRBV28 TGTGCCAGCACCGAGGGACAGCGCTATGGCTACACCTTC CASTEGQRYGYTF
TRBJ1-2 . . TRBV7-8 TGTGCCAGCAGCTCAGTGGCGGGAAAAGTAGGGTATGGCTACACCTTC CASSSVAGKVGYGYTF
TRBJ2-2 . . TRBV9 TGTGCCAGCAGCGTCGGACTCTCTAACACCGGGGAGCTGTTTTTT CASSVGLSNTGELFF
TRBJ2-5 TRBD2 . TRBV14 TGTGCCAGCAGCCAAGATTGGGGAGCTAGCGGGAGTTGGGAGACCCAGTACTTC CASSQDWGASGSWETQYF
TRBJ1-1 . . TRBV28 TGTGCCACCAAGCCGGTGGGGGGTGGGGAGGCTGAAGCTTTCTTT CATKPVGGGEAEAFF
TRBJ2-4 . . TRBV28 TGTGCCAGCATTTCGGGGTTAGCCAAAAACATTCAGTACTTC CASISGLAKNIQYF
TRBJ1-2 . . TRBV5-4 TGTGCCAGCAGCTCGAACAGAGCTAACTATGGCTACACCTTC CASSSNRANYGYTF
TRBJ2-2 TRBD2 . TRBV2 TGTGCCAGCCTAGCGGGCCCCACCGGGGAGCTGTTTTTT CASLAGPTGELFF
TRBJ2-7 TRBD2 . TRBV9 TGTGCCAGCAGCGTAGAGCGGGAGTCGGACGAGCAGTACTTC CASSVERESDEQYF
TRBJ2-5 TRBD1 . TRBV29-1 TGCAGCGTACAAAGGGGGCGTCGGGAGACCCAGTACTTC CSVQRGRRETQYF
TRBJ1-5 TRBD1 . TRBV19 TGTGCCAGTGAAAGACAGGGGAATCAGCCCCAGCATTTT CASERQGNQPQHF
TRBJ1-1 . once TRBV18 TGTGCCAGCTCACCTCAAACGGGGCGGGAGAACACTGAAGCTTTCTTT CASSPQTGRENTEAFF
TRBJ2-7 . . TRBV7-2 TGTGCCAGCAGCTTAGCGAGGGATTTGGGCGGGGTCACCTACGAGCAGTACTTC CASSLARDLGGVTYEQYF
TRBJ2-2 . . TRBV30 TGTGCCTGGAGCCCTACTAGTTTCACCGGGGAGCTGTTTTTT CAWSPTSFTGELFF
TRBJ2-1 . . TRBV29-1 TGCAGCGTTTTCGCGGCGTCGTACAATGAGCAGTTCTTC CSVFAASYNEQFF
TRBJ1-5 . . TRBV7-9 TGTGCCAGCAGCCCCATACAGGGATACGGGCCCCAGCATTTT CASSPIQGYGPQHF
TRBJ2-7 . . TRBV24-1 TGTGCCACCAGTGTTCGACAGAGCCGCTCCTACGAGCAGTACTTC CATSVRQSRSYEQYF
TRBJ1-1 . . TRBV20-1 TGCAGTGCTAGAGGGAGTCTTGAAGCTTTCTTT CSARGSLEAFF
TRBJ1-1 TRBD1 . TRBV5-1 TGCGCCAGCAGCCAGGGGACAGGGGAAACTGAAGCTTTCTTT CASSQGTGETEAFF
TRBJ2-2 . . TRBV11-2 TGTGCCAGCAGCCCCCCAAGGGGAAACACCGGGGAGCTGTTTTTT CASSPPRGNTGELFF
TRBJ1-5 . . TRBV3-1/TRBV3-2 TGTGCCAGCAGCCAAGTCCCAGATAGCAATCAGCCCCAGCATTTT CASSQVPDSNQPQHF
TRBJ2-2 TRBD2 . TRBV3-1/TRBV3-2 TGTGCCAGCAGCCGGGCAGGACTAGCAGACAACACCGGGGAGCTGTTTTTT CASSRAGLADNTGELFF
TRBJ1-6 TRBD1 . TRBV18 TGTGCCAGCTCACCTAGGGGGCGCGATAATTCACCCCTCCACTTT CASSPRGRDNSPLHF
TRBJ2-7 . . TRBV5-1 TGCGCCAGCAGCTCGGATAGGGGTTGGACCTACGAGCAGTACTTC CASSSDRGWTYEQYF
TRBJ2-1 TRBD2 . TRBV27 TGTGCCAGCAGTCCCCGGACTAGCGGGAGAGGGTACAATGAGCAGTTCTTC CASSPRTSGRGYNEQFF